The 19 T cell receptor beta chains given below trace back to one sample, sequenced in a study of molecular identifiers for immune sequencing clone quantification. TCRdb independently ran MiXCR on the PCR reads; one entry per CDR3 protein. The sample lists some 100,000 distinct CDR3 sequences, around 33% occurring once. Sequenced material: naive CD8+ T cells from blood, with Jurkat cell RNA spiked in. The subset denotes: FACS-sorted CD8+CD4-CCR7+CD45RA+ naive T cells. The receptors shown here come from a human donor in good health. Some libraries in this study had Jurkat cell RNA spiked in.

A remark on this clonotype: A much larger clone lies one base from this, so it may be a read error. The V gene is TRBV19, the J gene TRBJ2-6, with D perhaps matching TRBD1 (5 bases). CDR1 is LNHDA, CDR2 SQIVND, per germline (reference sequence). This CDR3 has 13 residues. DNA of the CDR3: TGTTCCACCTTAGGGGCTGGGGCCAACGTCCTGACTTTC. Amino acids: CSTLGAGANVLTF.

The chain uses TRBV27 and TRBJ2-5, with D possibly being TRBD1 (5 bases). Between the trimmed V and J ends, which lost 0 bases and 5 bases, there was a span of 19 bases. The germline gives CDR1 MNHEY, CDR2 SMNVEV (reference sequence). The CDR3 totals 17 residues. CDR3 sequence: CASSLSQGWSQWETQYF. CDR3 nucleotide sequence: TGTGCCAGCAGTTTATCTCAGGGTTGGAGTCAATGGGAGACCCAGTACTTC.

This clonotype has only a few counts. The chain links TRBV28 to TRBJ2-4, with TRBD1 identical over 8 bases. The germline CDR1 and CDR2 sequences are MDHEN and SYDVKM. The junction had 10 bases not matched to a gene; V was cut back by 5 bases and J by 1 base. This CDR3 spans 17 amino acids. For the CDR3, the DNA is TGTGCCAGCAGTGGACCGACAGGGGATTGGGCCAAAAACATTCAGTACTTC. This encodes CASSGPTGDWAKNIQYF.

This clonotype occurred a few times. The J gene is TRBJ2-2, the V gene TRBV2, with D unclear. CDR1 is SNHLY, CDR2 FYNNEI, per germline. V was clipped by 3 bases and J by 4 bases, with 9 bases between them. The CDR3 spans 14 residues. The CDR3 protein is CASSDSLGTGELFF. CDR3 coding DNA: TGTGCCAGCAGTGACAGCCTCGGCACCGGGGAGCTGTTTTTT.

Regarding this clonotype: Germline and junction disagree at one end, which may indicate a read error. V and J are TRBV25-1 and TRBJ2-5, with 8 bases fitting TRBD2. Germline V gene lookup returns CDR1 MGHDK and CDR2 SYGVNS. The CDR3 has 18 residues. The CDR3 protein is CASSGLAGITTPQDTQYF. The CDR3 DNA sequence: TGTGCCAGCAGTGGGCTAGCGGGTATTACAACCCCTCAAGATACCCAGTACTTC.

This clonotype was detected ten times or more. The J gene is TRBJ2-3, the V gene TRBV29-1, with D tentatively TRBD1 (8 bases). Germline-derived CDR1 and CDR2 are SQVTM and ANQGSEA. V lost 2 bases and J 2 bases, leaving 14 bases between the germline ends. This CDR3 contains 15 residues. CDR3 bases: TGCAGCGTTGAAATACAGGGGGGGGTCACAGATACGCAGTATTTT. Residues: CSVEIQGGVTDTQYF.

The rearrangement links TRBV9 to TRBJ1-2; no clear D gene. V gave up 7 bases and J gave up 8 bases, with 15 bases separating them. Germline CDR1 is SGDLS and CDR2 is YYNGEE. The CDR3 has 12 amino acids. The CDR3 region is CASGDPVEGYTF. In DNA, the CDR3 is TGTGCCAGCGGCGACCCCGTGGAAGGCTACACCTTC.

A word on this clonotype: No conserved phenylalanine or tryptophan ends this CDR3, so it is likely a read error. The V gene is TRBV5-1, the J gene TRBJ1-1, with a tentative D call TRBD1 (5 bases). Per the germline V gene, CDR1 is SGHRS and CDR2 is YFSETQ. This CDR3 has 17 residues. The CDR3, as DNA: TGTGCCAGCAGCTGGGGTCTTACGGGGCATTTGAACACTGAAGCTTTCCTT. It translates to CASSWGLTGHLNTEAFL.

Details on this clonotype: This clone may be a read error of a much larger clone one base away. The chain carries TRBV2 and TRBJ2-3; 12 bases are shared with TRBD2. CDR3 length equals 15 residues. In germline, CDR1 is SNHLY, CDR2 FYNNEI. V lost 9 bases to trimming and J lost 4 bases; unmatched junction nucleotides: 8. The chain's CDR3 is CARRETSGSADTQYF. CDR3 nucleotide sequence: TGTGCCAGGAGGGAGACTAGCGGGAGCGCAGATACGCAGTATTTT.

There are a few counts of this clonotype. The rearrangement joins TRBV27 to TRBJ2-2; the match to TRBD2 covers 8 bases. CDR1 MNHEY and CDR2 SMNVEV come from the germline V gene (reference sequence). The V segment lost 5 bases and the J segment 2 bases; nucleotides outside the gene matches: 7. The CDR3 sequence is 16 residues long. CDR3 in amino acids: CASSPRLALNTGELFF. CDR3 nucleotides: TGTGCCAGCAGTCCCCGACTAGCGCTTAACACCGGGGAGCTGTTTTTT.

The V call is TRBV4-3, the J call TRBJ2-3; the match to TRBD2 covers 9 bases. V lost 3 bases to trimming and J lost 1 base; unmatched junction nucleotides: 14. CDR3 length: 19 residues. Germline CDR1 LGHNA, CDR2 YSLEER. The CDR3 bases are TGCGCCAGCAGCCATGATTCGGGTAGCGGGAGAGGGGGCACAGATACGCAGTATTTT. This translates into CASSHDSGSGRGGTDTQYF.

This clonotype showed up many times. V usage is TRBV28 and J usage is TRBJ2-3; D not resolved. This CDR3 region has 15 residues. CDR1 is MDHEN and CDR2 is SYDVKM in the germline V gene. Trimming removed 3 bases from V and 6 bases from J, with 16 bases in between. CDR3 sequence: CASSFLSGEADTQYF. The CDR3, as DNA: TGTGCCAGCAGTTTTCTCTCTGGGGAAGCGGATACGCAGTATTTT.

This sequence joins TRBV11-2 and TRBJ2-7; D is ambiguous. Germline CDR1 is SGHAT and CDR2 is FQNNGV. V lost 1 base to trimming and J lost 6 bases, with 1 base between them. CDR3 length: 10 residues. The CDR3 DNA sequence: TGTGCCAGCAGCTTAGGCGAGCAGTACTTC. Its protein is CASSLGEQYF.

Of note for this clonotype: The junction departs from germline at one end; a sequencing error may be responsible. The V call is TRBV7-6, the J call TRBJ1-3; 7 nucleotides line up with TRBD1. The CDR3 is 16 amino acids. Germline V gene sequence: CDR1 SGHVS, CDR2 FNYEAQ. CDR3: CASSLGETGLGDTIYF. CDR3 in DNA: TGTGCCAGCAGCTTAGGGGAGACAGGGCTTGGAGACACCATATATTTT. The full variable domain, rest sourced from reference TRBV7-6 and TRBJ1-3, is GAGVSQSPRYKVTKRGQDVALRCDPISGHVSLYWYRQALGQGPEFLTYFNYEAQQDKSGLPNDRFSAERPEGSISTLTIQRTEQRDSAMYRCASSLGETGLGDTIYFGEGSWLTVV.

As to this clonotype: This may be a read error, as it is one base from a much larger clone. The V gene is TRBV20-1, the J gene TRBJ2-3, with no clear D. The CDR3 covers 14 residues. Trimming took off 0 bases at V and 4 bases at J, with 11 bases between the two ends. The V gene's germline CDR1 is DFQATT and CDR2 SNEGSKA (reference sequence). CDR3 region: CSARDPGPADTQYF. The CDR3 DNA reads TGCAGTGCTAGAGATCCCGGACCGGCAGATACGCAGTATTTT.

V is TRBV12-3 or TRBV12-4 and J is TRBJ2-1; TRBD2 matches 10 bases. The CDR3 contains 15 residues. With 6 bases clipped from V and 1 base from J, the junction kept 3 bases outside the gene matches. CDR3 bases: TGTGCCAGCAGCCTAGCGGGAGCATCCTACAATGAGCAGTTCTTC. Amino acids: CASSLAGASYNEQFF.

Comments on this clonotype: Its ends do not fully match the called genes, so a read error is possible. The chain employs TRBV23-1 and TRBJ2-6, with D possibly TRBD1 on 6 matching bases. TRBV23-1 is reported as an ORF; its role is uncertain. CDR3 length: 17 residues. The CDR3 region has the DNA TGCGCCAACAGTCGCCGGCACAGGGTGTCGGGGGCCAACGTCCTGACTTTC. Translation: CANSRRHRVSGANVLTF.

The J gene is TRBJ2-7, the V gene TRBV5-3; 8 bases match TRBD2. TRBV5-3 is an ORF; its function is uncertain. V trimming: 8 bases; J trimming: 3 bases; junction bases outside the gene matches: 7. CDR3 size: 13 residues. CDR3 nucleotides: TGTGCCAGCACGTGGAGCGGGAGCTACGAGCAGTACTTC. The encoded protein is CASTWSGSYEQYF.

This clonotype occurred once. A much larger clonotype is one base distant, so this may be a read error. The chain uses TRBV28 and TRBJ1-2; the D gene is possibly TRBD1 (5 bases). This CDR3 comprises 14 residues. V shed 5 bases and J shed 6 bases, with 16 bases lying between them. CDR1 MDHEN and CDR2 SYDVKM come from the germline V gene. The CDR3 protein is CASSRRDGINGYTF. CDR3 nucleotide sequence: TGTGCCAGCAGTCGCCGGGACGGCATCAATGGCTACACCTTC.